Listed below are T cell receptor beta chains from one sample, sequenced in a study of siplizumab effects on memory and regulatory T cells. Data came from immunoSEQ multiplex PCR; TCRdb stores just in-frame clones and leaves some out. Among more than 75,000 clones listed, about 96% were seen once. The sequenced sample was naive CD4+ T cells sorted from blood. These receptors were taken from a human donor in good health. Each CDR3 is given with its conserved first and last residue. The order of the fields is D gene, clone size, J gene, V gene, CDR3 protein, CDR3 DNA. D genes are given only for firm matches. Clone size is shown for a subset of rows, as once, few, many or a class of expanded clone.

NA	NA	TRBJ2-5	TRBV19	CASRGGFASETQYF	TGTGCCAGTAGGGGGGGTTTTGCTTCGGAGACCCAGTACTTC
NA	NA	TRBJ2-2	TRBV11-1	CASSPSIGELFF	TGTGCCAGCAGCCCGTCTATCGGGGAGCTGTTTTTT
TRBD1	NA	TRBJ2-7	TRBV2	CASSVPGGKPSYEQYF	TGTGCCAGCAGTGTCCCAGGGGGCAAACCTTCCTACGAGCAGTACTTC
NA	NA	TRBJ2-7	TRBV28	CASSRGPRISYEQYF	TGTGCCAGCAGCAGGGGTCCTAGAATATCCTACGAGCAGTACTTC
TRBD1	NA	TRBJ1-1	TRBV2	CASSGGQGTEAFF	TGTGCCAGCAGTGGGGGACAGGGTACTGAAGCTTTCTTT
NA	NA	TRBJ1-4	TRBV9	CASSGAAQKLFF	TGTGCCAGCAGCGGAGCAGCGCAAAAACTGTTTTTT
TRBD1	NA	TRBJ1-1	TRBV11-2	CFRTGNLKTEAFF	TGTTTCCGGACAGGGAACTTGAAAACTGAAGCTTTCTTT
TRBD2	NA	TRBJ2-7	TRBV4-1	CASSQDASGVYEQYF	TGCGCCAGCAGCCAAGACGCTAGCGGGGTCTACGAGCAGTACTTC
TRBD2	NA	TRBJ2-3	TRBV5-1	CASTSGGSTDTQYF	TGCGCCAGCACTAGCGGGGGTAGCACAGATACGCAGTATTTT
TRBD1	NA	TRBJ2-3	TRBV5-1	CASSWAGTADTQYF	TGCGCCAGCAGCTGGGCCGGGACAGCAGATACGCAGTATTTT
NA	NA	TRBJ2-3	TRBV7-9	CASSFDNTQYF	TGTGCCAGCAGCTTTGATAATACGCAGTATTTT
NA	NA	TRBJ2-1	TRBV5-1	CASSLDLPYNEQFF	TGCGCCAGCAGCTTAGATTTACCCTACAATGAGCAGTTCTTC
NA	NA	TRBJ1-4	TRBV7-2	CASSLGTANEKLFF	TGTGCCAGCAGCTTAGGGACAGCTAATGAAAAACTGTTTTTT
NA	NA	TRBJ1-5	TRBV27	CASSLSYGQGPQHF	TGTGCCAGCAGTTTATCGTACGGTCAGGGGCCCCAGCATTTT
NA	NA	TRBJ2-3	TRBV5-1	CASSTRDFRTDTQYF	TGCGCCAGCAGCACCCGGGACTTCCGCACAGATACGCAGTATTTT
TRBD1	NA	TRBJ1-2	TRBV28	CASSLGTGFGLSGYTF	TGTGCCAGCAGTTTAGGGACAGGGTTTGGGTTAAGCGGCTACACCTTC
TRBD2	once	TRBJ2-1	TRBV29-1	CSVVGLAVMSYNEQFF	TGCAGCGTTGTGGGACTAGCGGTGATGAGCTACAATGAGCAGTTCTTC
NA	NA	TRBJ1-5	TRBV5-6	CASSTQGLSNQPQHF	TGTGCCAGCAGTACTCAGGGGTTGAGCAATCAGCCCCAGCATTTT
NA	NA	TRBJ1-5	TRBV19	CASSIGRAQHF	TGTGCCAGTAGCATAGGGAGGGCCCAGCATTTT
NA	NA	TRBJ1-2	TRBV6-5	CASSYSWQGGNYGYTF	TGTGCCAGCAGTTACTCGTGGCAGGGCGGGAACTATGGCTACACCTTC
TRBD1	NA	TRBJ2-7	TRBV6-1	CASTRQGIHEQYF	TGTGCCAGCACCAGACAGGGAATCCACGAGCAGTACTTC
NA	NA	TRBJ2-3	TRBV5-4	CASSLDSTDTQYF	TGTGCCAGCAGCTTAGACAGCACAGATACGCAGTATTTT
TRBD1	NA	TRBJ1-5	TRBV28	CASSWTGGSNQPQHF	TGTGCCAGCAGTTGGACAGGGGGGAGCAATCAGCCCCAGCATTTT
NA	NA	TRBJ1-2	TRBV28	CASRSGSASGYTF	TGTGCCAGCAGATCCGGATCCGCCTCGGGCTACACCTTC
TRBD2	once	TRBJ2-1	TRBV7-2	CASSLATGGTYNEQFF	TGTGCCAGCAGCTTAGCAACGGGGGGGACCTACAATGAGCAGTTCTTC
NA	once	TRBJ2-2	TRBV20-1	CSVVNTGELFF	TGCAGCGTAGTGAACACCGGGGAGCTGTTTTTT
NA	NA	TRBJ2-7	TRBV18	CASSLSGTPTYEQYF	TGTGCCAGCTCATTATCCGGGACACCTACCTACGAGCAGTACTTC
NA	NA	TRBJ1-5	TRBV15	CATSSGTASPPQHF	TGTGCCACCAGCAGCGGGACGGCCAGTCCGCCCCAGCATTTT
TRBD2	NA	TRBJ2-3	TRBV6-5	CASSYSRLAGRDTQYF	TGTGCCAGCAGTTACTCGAGGCTAGCGGGAAGGGATACGCAGTATTTT
NA	NA	TRBJ2-3	TRBV7-9	CASSSHGRDTQYF	TGTGCCAGCAGCTCCCACGGCCGAGATACGCAGTATTTT
NA	NA	TRBJ1-5	TRBV19	CASSPGTDSSPQHF	TGTGCCAGTAGTCCCGGGACTGATTCTTCGCCCCAGCATTTT
NA	few	TRBJ1-1	TRBV2	CASSIQEEAFF	TGTGCCAGCAGTATACAGGAGGAAGCTTTCTTT
NA	NA	TRBJ2-3	TRBV6-1	CASSERGDTQYF	TGTGCCAGCAGTGAACGGGGTGATACGCAGTATTTT
NA	NA	TRBJ1-5	TRBV16	CASTQTGVDQPQHF	TGTGCCAGCACCCAGACGGGGGTCGATCAGCCCCAGCATTTT
TRBD1	NA	TRBJ1-2	TRBV7-9	CASSLDPGQGDLYGYTF	TGTGCCAGCAGCTTAGACCCGGGACAGGGGGATCTCTATGGCTACACCTTC
NA	NA	TRBJ2-7	TRBV28	CATDDYYEQYF	TGTGCCACCGATGATTACTACGAGCAGTACTTC
NA	NA	TRBJ1-2	TRBV9	CASSVDRNYGYTF	TGTGCCAGCAGCGTAGACAGAAACTATGGCTACACCTTC
NA	NA	TRBJ1-1	TRBV28	CASIREKNTEAFF	TGTGCCAGCATTCGGGAGAAGAACACTGAAGCTTTCTTT
NA	NA	TRBJ2-6	TRBV7-3	CASSLTRSGANVLTF	TGTGCCAGCAGCTTAACGAGGTCTGGGGCCAACGTCCTGACTTTC
NA	NA	TRBJ1-5	TRBV6-6	CASTLDANQPQHF	TGTGCCAGCACCTTGGACGCAAATCAGCCCCAGCATTTT
NA	NA	TRBJ1-1	TRBV4-1	CASREHDNTEAFF	TGCGCCAGCAGAGAACACGATAACACTGAAGCTTTCTTT
TRBD1	NA	TRBJ1-1	TRBV20-1	CSSTGVAEAFF	TGCAGCTCTACAGGGGTGGCTGAAGCTTTCTTT
TRBD2	NA	TRBJ2-5	TRBV5-4	CASSLGLAGGQETQYF	TGTGCCAGCAGCTTAGGACTAGCGGGGGGGCAAGAGACCCAGTACTTC
TRBD2	NA	TRBJ2-1	TRBV19	CASSTVGGVRHNEQFF	TGTGCCAGTAGTACAGTTGGGGGGGTACGGCACAATGAGCAGTTCTTC
NA	NA	TRBJ1-1	TRBV6-6	CASSYGSNTEAFF	TGTGCCAGCAGTTATGGGTCAAACACTGAAGCTTTCTTT
TRBD1	NA	TRBJ1-2	TRBV4-1	CASSHPPGQVGGYTF	TGCGCCAGCAGCCACCCCCCGGGACAGGTGGGTGGCTACACCTTC
NA	once	TRBJ2-3	TRBV19	CASTLQLTLADTQYF	TGTGCCAGTACCTTACAGTTGACGCTCGCAGATACGCAGTATTTT
NA	NA	TRBJ2-3	TRBV29-1	CSVEGGPSRDTQYF	TGCAGCGTTGAAGGGGGACCAAGCCGGGATACGCAGTATTTT
NA	NA	TRBJ1-2	TRBV28	CATTDGYGYTF	TGTGCCACTACCGACGGCTATGGCTACACCTTC
TRBD1	NA	TRBJ1-5	TRBV6-1	CASSERTGTADRQPQHF	TGTGCCAGCAGTGAAAGAACCGGGACAGCGGATCGGCAGCCCCAGCATTTT
NA	NA	TRBJ2-3	TRBV19	CAINSPRTVTDTQYF	TGTGCCATCAATTCGCCGAGGACAGTCACAGATACGCAGTATTTT
TRBD1	NA	TRBJ1-4	TRBV7-9	CASSLGWGQGYEKLFF	TGTGCCAGCAGCTTAGGATGGGGACAGGGGTATGAAAAACTGTTTTTT
NA	NA	TRBJ2-1	TRBV4-3	CASSQGQRVDEQFF	TGCGCCAGCAGCCAAGGACAACGGGTTGATGAGCAGTTCTTC
NA	NA	TRBJ2-7	TRBV27	CASSRDGTYEQYF	TGTGCCAGCAGTAGGGACGGAACCTACGAGCAGTACTTC
NA	NA	TRBJ2-5	TRBV1	CTSSQGLDPGQETQYF	TGCACCAGCAGCCAAGGCCTGGACCCAGGGCAAGAGACCCAGTACTTC
TRBD2	NA	TRBJ2-5	TRBV27	CASRGRLAGGQETQYF	TGTGCCAGCAGGGGAAGACTAGCGGGGGGACAAGAGACCCAGTACTTC